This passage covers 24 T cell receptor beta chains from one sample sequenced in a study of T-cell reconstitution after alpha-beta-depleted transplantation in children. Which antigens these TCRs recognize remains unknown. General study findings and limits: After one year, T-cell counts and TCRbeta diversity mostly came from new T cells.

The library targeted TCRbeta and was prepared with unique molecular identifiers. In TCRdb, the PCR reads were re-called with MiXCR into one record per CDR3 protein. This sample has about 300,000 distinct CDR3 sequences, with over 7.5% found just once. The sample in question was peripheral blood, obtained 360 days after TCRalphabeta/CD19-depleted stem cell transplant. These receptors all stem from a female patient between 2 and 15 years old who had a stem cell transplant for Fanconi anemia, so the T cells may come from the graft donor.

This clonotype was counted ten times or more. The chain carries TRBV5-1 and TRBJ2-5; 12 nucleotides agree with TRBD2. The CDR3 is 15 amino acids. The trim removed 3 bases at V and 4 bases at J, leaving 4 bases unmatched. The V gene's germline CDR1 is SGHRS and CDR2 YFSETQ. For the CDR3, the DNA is TGCGCCAGCAGCTACGGACTAGCGGGGACAGAGACCCAGTACTTC. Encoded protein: CASSYGLAGTETQYF.

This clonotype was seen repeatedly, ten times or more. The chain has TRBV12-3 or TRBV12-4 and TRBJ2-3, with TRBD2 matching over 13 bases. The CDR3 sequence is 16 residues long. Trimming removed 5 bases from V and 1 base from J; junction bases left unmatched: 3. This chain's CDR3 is CASSLGTSGGTDTQYF. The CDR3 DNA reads TGTGCCAGCAGTCTAGGGACTAGCGGGGGCACAGATACGCAGTATTTT.

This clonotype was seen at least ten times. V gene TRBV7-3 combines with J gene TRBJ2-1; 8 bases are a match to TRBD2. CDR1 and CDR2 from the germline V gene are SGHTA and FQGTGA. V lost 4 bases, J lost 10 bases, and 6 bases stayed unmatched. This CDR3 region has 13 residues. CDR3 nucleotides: TGTGCCAGCAGCTCCGGGGGGGTCGAGGAGCAGTTCTTC. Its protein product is CASSSGGVEEQFF.

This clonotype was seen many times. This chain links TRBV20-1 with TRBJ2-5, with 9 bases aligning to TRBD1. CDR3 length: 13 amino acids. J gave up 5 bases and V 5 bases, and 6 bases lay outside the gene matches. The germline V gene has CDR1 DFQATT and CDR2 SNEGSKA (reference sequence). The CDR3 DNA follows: TGCAGTGCTCTGACAGGGGGTCAGGAGACCCAGTACTTC. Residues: CSALTGGQETQYF.

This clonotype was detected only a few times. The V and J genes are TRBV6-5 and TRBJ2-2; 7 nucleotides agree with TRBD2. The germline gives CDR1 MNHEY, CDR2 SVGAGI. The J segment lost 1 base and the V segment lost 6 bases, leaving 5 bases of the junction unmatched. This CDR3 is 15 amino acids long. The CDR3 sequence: CASRREGMNTGELFF. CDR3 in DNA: TGTGCCAGCAGGAGGGAGGGGATGAACACCGGGGAGCTGTTTTTT.

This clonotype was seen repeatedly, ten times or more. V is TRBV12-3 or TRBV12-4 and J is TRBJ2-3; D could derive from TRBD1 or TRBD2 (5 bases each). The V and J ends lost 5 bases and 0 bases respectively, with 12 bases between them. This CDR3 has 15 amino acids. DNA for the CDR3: TGTGCCAGCAGTGGGGTGGGACCTAGCACAGATACGCAGTATTTT. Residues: CASSGVGPSTDTQYF.

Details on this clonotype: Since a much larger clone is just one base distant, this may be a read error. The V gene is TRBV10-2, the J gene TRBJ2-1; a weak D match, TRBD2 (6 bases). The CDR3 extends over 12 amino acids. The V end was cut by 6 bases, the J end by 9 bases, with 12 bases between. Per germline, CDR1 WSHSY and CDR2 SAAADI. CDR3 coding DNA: TGCGCCAGCAGCCCCGACGGGGGTGAGCAGTTCTTC. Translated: CASSPDGGEQFF.

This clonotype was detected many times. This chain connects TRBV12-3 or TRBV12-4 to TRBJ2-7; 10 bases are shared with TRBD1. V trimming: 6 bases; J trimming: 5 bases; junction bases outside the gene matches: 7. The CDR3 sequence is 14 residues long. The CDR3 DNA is TGTGCCAGCAGGATCTGGGACAGGGGAAACGAGCAGTACTTC. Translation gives CASRIWDRGNEQYF.

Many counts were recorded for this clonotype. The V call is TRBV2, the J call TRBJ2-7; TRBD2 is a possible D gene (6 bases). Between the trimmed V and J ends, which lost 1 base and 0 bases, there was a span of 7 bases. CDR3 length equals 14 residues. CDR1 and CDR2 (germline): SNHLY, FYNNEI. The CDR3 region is CASSEVGLSYEQYF. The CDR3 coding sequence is TGTGCCAGCAGTGAAGTGGGACTCTCCTACGAGCAGTACTTC. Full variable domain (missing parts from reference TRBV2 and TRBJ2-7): EPEVTQTPSHQVTQMGQEVILRCVPISNHLYFYWYRQILGQKVEFLVSFYNNEISEKSEIFDDQFSVERPDGSNFTLKIRSTKLEDSAMYFCASSEVGLSYEQYFGPGTRLTVT.

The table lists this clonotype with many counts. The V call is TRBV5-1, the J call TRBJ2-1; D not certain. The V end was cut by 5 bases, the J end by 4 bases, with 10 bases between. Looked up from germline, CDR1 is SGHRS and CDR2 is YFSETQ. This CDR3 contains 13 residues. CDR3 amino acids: CASRSPSYNEQFF. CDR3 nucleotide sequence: TGCGCCAGCAGAAGCCCCAGTTACAATGAGCAGTTCTTC.

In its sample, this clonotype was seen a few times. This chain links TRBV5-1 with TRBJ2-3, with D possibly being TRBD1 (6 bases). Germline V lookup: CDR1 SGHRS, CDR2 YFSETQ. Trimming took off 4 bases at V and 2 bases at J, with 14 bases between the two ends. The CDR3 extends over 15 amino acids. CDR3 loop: CASSPSTGSTDTQYF. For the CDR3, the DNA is TGCGCCAGCAGCCCCTCGACAGGCTCCACAGATACGCAGTATTTT.

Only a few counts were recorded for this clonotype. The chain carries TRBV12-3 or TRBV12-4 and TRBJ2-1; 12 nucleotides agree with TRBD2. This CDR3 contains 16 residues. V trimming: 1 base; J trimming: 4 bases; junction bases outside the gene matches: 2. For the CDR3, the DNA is TGTGCCAGCAGTTTAGGGACTAGCGGGGTTTACAATGAGCAGTTCTTC. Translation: CASSLGTSGVYNEQFF.

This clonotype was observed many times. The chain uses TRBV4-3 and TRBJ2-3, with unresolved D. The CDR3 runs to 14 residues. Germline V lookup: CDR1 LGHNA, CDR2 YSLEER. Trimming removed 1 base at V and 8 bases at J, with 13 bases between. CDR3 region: CASSQGDLSATQYF. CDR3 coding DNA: TGCGCCAGCAGCCAAGGCGACCTTAGTGCTACGCAGTATTTT.

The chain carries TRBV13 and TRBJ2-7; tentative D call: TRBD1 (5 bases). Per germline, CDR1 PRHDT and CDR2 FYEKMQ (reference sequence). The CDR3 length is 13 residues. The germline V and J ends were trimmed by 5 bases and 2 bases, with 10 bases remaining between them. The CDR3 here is CASSRQRTYEQYF. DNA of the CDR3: TGTGCCAGCAGCCGACAGCGTACCTACGAGCAGTACTTC. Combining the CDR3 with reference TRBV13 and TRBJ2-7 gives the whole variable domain AAGVIQSPRHLIKEKRETATLKCYPIPRHDTVYWYQQGPGQDPQFLISFYEKMQSDKGSIPDRFSAQQFSDYHSELNMSSLELGDSALYFCASSRQRTYEQYFGPGTRLTVT.

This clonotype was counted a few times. In DNA, the CDR3 is TGTGCCAGCAGCTTTCGCCGGGGGGACTACACAGATACGCAGTATTTT. Protein sequence: CASSFRRGDYTDTQYF. The gene calls are TRBV13 and TRBJ2-3; the match to TRBD2 covers 7 bases. This CDR3 region has 16 residues. Trimming cost V 3 bases and J 2 bases; bases outside gene matches: 8. Germline V gene data show CDR1 as PRHDT and CDR2 as FYEKMQ (reference sequence). Full variable domain (rest looked up from reference TRBV13 and TRBJ2-3): AAGVIQSPRHLIKEKRETATLKCYPIPRHDTVYWYQQGPGQDPQFLISFYEKMQSDKGSIPDRFSAQQFSDYHSELNMSSLELGDSALYFCASSFRRGDYTDTQYFGPGTRLTVL.

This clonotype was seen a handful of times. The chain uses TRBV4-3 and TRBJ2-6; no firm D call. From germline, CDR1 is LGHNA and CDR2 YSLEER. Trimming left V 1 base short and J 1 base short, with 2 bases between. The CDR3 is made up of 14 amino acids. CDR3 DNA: TGCGCCAGCAGCCAAGTATCTGGGGCCAACGTCCTGACTTTC. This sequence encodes CASSQVSGANVLTF.

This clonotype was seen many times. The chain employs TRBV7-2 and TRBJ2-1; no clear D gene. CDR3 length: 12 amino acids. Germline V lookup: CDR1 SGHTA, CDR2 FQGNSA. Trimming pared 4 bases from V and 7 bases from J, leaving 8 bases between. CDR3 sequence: CASSSFGNEQFF. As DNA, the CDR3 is TGTGCCAGCAGCTCCTTTGGGAATGAGCAGTTCTTC.

The CDR3 bases are TGTGCCAGCAGCAGGATAGCGGGGGGGCCTTACGAGCAGTACTTC. It encodes CASSRIAGGPYEQYF. The chain joins TRBV3-1 to TRBJ2-7, with 11 bases identical to TRBD2. V lost 5 bases to trimming and J lost 4 bases; unmatched junction nucleotides: 7. Germline CDR1 is LGHDT and CDR2 is YNNKEL (reference sequence). This CDR3 spans 15 amino acids.

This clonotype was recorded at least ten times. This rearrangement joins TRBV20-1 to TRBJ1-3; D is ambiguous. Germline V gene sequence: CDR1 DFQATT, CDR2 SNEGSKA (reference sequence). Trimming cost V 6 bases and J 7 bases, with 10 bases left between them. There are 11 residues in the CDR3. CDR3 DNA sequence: TGCAGTGCGGCGTTGGGGAACACCATATATTTT. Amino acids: CSAALGNTIYF.

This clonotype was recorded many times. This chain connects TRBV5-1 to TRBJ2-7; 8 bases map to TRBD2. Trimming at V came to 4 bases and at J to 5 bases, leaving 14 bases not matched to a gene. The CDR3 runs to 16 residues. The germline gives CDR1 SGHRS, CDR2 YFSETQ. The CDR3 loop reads CASSPTPAGDRHEQYF. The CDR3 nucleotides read TGCGCCAGCAGCCCAACCCCAGCGGGGGATCGTCACGAGCAGTACTTC. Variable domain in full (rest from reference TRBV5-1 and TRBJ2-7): KAGVTQTPRYLIKTRGQQVTLSCSPISGHRSVSWYQQTPGQGLQFLFEYFSETQRNKGNFPGRFSGRQFSNSRSEMNVSTLELGDSALYLCASSPTPAGDRHEQYFGPGTRLTVT.

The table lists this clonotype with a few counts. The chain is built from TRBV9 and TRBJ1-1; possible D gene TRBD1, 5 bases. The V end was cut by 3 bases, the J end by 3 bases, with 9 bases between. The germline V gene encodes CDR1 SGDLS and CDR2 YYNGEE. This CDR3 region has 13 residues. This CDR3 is CASSAPGDTEAFF. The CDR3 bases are TGTGCCAGCAGCGCCCCGGGGGACACTGAAGCTTTCTTT. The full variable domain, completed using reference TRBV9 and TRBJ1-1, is DSGVTQTPKHLITATGQRVTLRCSPRSGDLSVYWYQQSLDQGLQFLIQYYNGEERAKGNILERFSAQQFPDLHSELNLSSLELGDSALYFCASSAPGDTEAFFGQGTRLTVV.

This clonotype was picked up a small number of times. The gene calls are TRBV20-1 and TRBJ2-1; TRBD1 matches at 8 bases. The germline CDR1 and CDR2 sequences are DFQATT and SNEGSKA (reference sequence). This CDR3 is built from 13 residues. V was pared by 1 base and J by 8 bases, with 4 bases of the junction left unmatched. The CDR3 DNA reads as TGCAGTGCTAGAGGGACAGGGAAGGATGAGCAGTTCTTC. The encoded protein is CSARGTGKDEQFF.

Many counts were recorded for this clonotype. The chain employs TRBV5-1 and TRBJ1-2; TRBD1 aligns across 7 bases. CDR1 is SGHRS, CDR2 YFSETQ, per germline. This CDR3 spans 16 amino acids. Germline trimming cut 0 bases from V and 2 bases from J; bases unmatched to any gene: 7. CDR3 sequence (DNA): TGCGCCAGCAGCTTGGATTCCGGGACAGTAAACTATGGCTACACCTTC. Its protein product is CASSLDSGTVNYGYTF.

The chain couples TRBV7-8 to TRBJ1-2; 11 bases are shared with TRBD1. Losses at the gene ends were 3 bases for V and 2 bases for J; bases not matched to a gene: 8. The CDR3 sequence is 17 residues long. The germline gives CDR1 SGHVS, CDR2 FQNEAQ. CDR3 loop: CASSFLGTGGGNYGYTF. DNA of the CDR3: TGTGCCAGCAGCTTCCTCGGGACAGGGGGGGGGAACTATGGCTACACCTTC.